This T cell receptor (beta chain) is drawn from a study of CD8 T cells in Susac syndrome. Random-hexamer reverse transcription was applied to roughly 0.5 to 1 ug RNA. immunoSEQ multiplex PCR amplified TCR beta CDR3 across 54 Vbeta, 13 Jbeta. TCRdb reprocessed the immunoSEQ multiplex PCR reads via MiXCR and lists one record per CDR3 protein. This table has over 300,000 distinct CDR3 sequences, 92% appearing once. Study-level findings and limits: The number of individuals included in the study's TCR sequencing and HLA analysis was acknowledged as relatively small.

Comment on this clonotype: Its antigen is unknown.

Germline CDR1 SNHLY, CDR2 FYNNEI. The CDR3 totals 15 residues. Trimming took 6 bases from V and 1 from J, leaving 14 bases between them. Sequencing of TCR beta covered CD8+ and CD4+ T cells obtained from blood. This receptor was taken from a human donor with multiple sclerosis. The gene calls are TRBV2 and TRBJ2-3; tentative D call: TRBD2 (6 bases). Sequencing was performed on CD4+ T cells from PBMCs. CDR3 sequence: CASSPAGRRTDTQYF. The CDR3 DNA sequence: TGTGCCAGCAGCCCCGCCGGGAGACGCACAGATACGCAGTATTTT.